This is a list of T cell receptor beta chains from one sample in a study of T cell clonotyping in hematopoietic cell transplantation. Using immunoSEQ multiplex PCR, the repertoire was profiled, and TCRdb retains in-frame clones only, with some absent. The sample gives approximately 20,000 clones, 70% to 85% of which show up once; roughly 15% is in the top ten. The sequenced sample consisted of peripheral blood mononuclear cells. The receptors were sampled from a man in his 60s in good health. Some clones in this sample may be carry-over from other donors' samples. The CDR3 runs from the conserved cysteine through the conserved F or W. The order of the fields is J gene, clone size, D gene, V gene, CDR3 DNA, CDR3 protein. D genes are given only for firm matches. Not every row has a clone size; where given, it reads once, few, many or a size class.

j_call: TRBJ1-2
clone_size: few
d_call: TRBD1
v_call: TRBV30
cdr3_nt: TGTGCCTGGAGTGTATTACCCTACGGGACAGGGTATGGCTACACCTTC
cdr3_aa: CAWSVLPYGTGYGYTF

j_call: TRBJ2-7
clone_size: NA
d_call: TRBD2
v_call: TRBV28
cdr3_nt: TGTGCCAGCAGTTCTGTACTAGCGGGCTCATACGAGCAGTACTTC
cdr3_aa: CASSSVLAGSYEQYF

j_call: TRBJ1-6
clone_size: NA
d_call: NA
v_call: TRBV6-1
cdr3_nt: TGTGCCAACGGACAGCCGCGGGGGCCACCCCTCCACTTT
cdr3_aa: CANGQPRGPPLHF

j_call: TRBJ1-4
clone_size: NA
d_call: TRBD1
v_call: TRBV25-1
cdr3_nt: TGTGCCAGCAGTGTACAGGGGGCTAATGAAAAACTGTTTTTT
cdr3_aa: CASSVQGANEKLFF

j_call: TRBJ1-1
clone_size: NA
d_call: NA
v_call: TRBV6-4
cdr3_nt: TGTGCCAGCAGTCCTTCGCCAGGGAACACTGAAGCTTTCTTT
cdr3_aa: CASSPSPGNTEAFF

j_call: TRBJ2-5
clone_size: NA
d_call: TRBD2
v_call: TRBV4-2
cdr3_nt: TGTGCCAGCAGCCAAGAGAGCGGGGGGGAAGAGACCCAGTACTTC
cdr3_aa: CASSQESGGEETQYF

j_call: TRBJ2-5
clone_size: NA
d_call: TRBD2
v_call: TRBV11-2
cdr3_nt: TGTGCCAGCAGACCAACTAGCGGGAAAGAGACCCAGTACTTC
cdr3_aa: CASRPTSGKETQYF

j_call: TRBJ1-2
clone_size: few
d_call: TRBD1
v_call: TRBV7-9
cdr3_nt: TGTGCCAGCAGCCCTAGGACAGGAAAATATGGCTACACCTTC
cdr3_aa: CASSPRTGKYGYTF

j_call: TRBJ1-5
clone_size: few
d_call: NA
v_call: TRBV2
cdr3_nt: TGTGCCAGCAGTGGTTACACCGGGACTCAGCCCCAGCATTTT
cdr3_aa: CASSGYTGTQPQHF

j_call: TRBJ1-1
clone_size: NA
d_call: NA
v_call: TRBV2
cdr3_nt: TGTGCCACGAGGGGACATTCGAACACTGAAGCTTTCTTT
cdr3_aa: CATRGHSNTEAFF

j_call: TRBJ2-1
clone_size: NA
d_call: NA
v_call: TRBV2
cdr3_nt: TGTGCCAGCAGTGCCAACGACTGGAGGCAGTTCTTC
cdr3_aa: CASSANDWRQFF

j_call: TRBJ1-2
clone_size: large
d_call: NA
v_call: TRBV2
cdr3_nt: TGTGCCAGCAGTGTAGGGGTAGACTACGATAGCTACACCTTC
cdr3_aa: CASSVGVDYDSYTF

j_call: TRBJ2-4
clone_size: few
d_call: NA
v_call: TRBV30
cdr3_nt: TGTGCCTGGAGTTCGGACAGAAACATTCAGTACTTC
cdr3_aa: CAWSSDRNIQYF

j_call: TRBJ1-1
clone_size: once
d_call: NA
v_call: TRBV11-3
cdr3_nt: TGTGCCAGCAGCTCAAGAAGGGGGTCGAACACTGAAGCTTTCTTT
cdr3_aa: CASSSRRGSNTEAFF

j_call: TRBJ1-6
clone_size: few
d_call: NA
v_call: TRBV27
cdr3_nt: TGTGCCAGCAGTCCCCTTGGGGCCAACTCACCCCTCCACTTT
cdr3_aa: CASSPLGANSPLHF

j_call: TRBJ1-1
clone_size: NA
d_call: NA
v_call: TRBV6-5
cdr3_nt: TGTGCCAGCAGTTACGCTGGGGGCGAGGGGCTTGAAGCTTTCTTT
cdr3_aa: CASSYAGGEGLEAFF

j_call: TRBJ1-2
clone_size: NA
d_call: TRBD1
v_call: TRBV14
cdr3_nt: TGTGCCAGCAGCCCGTGGACAGGGAACTATGGCTACACCTTC
cdr3_aa: CASSPWTGNYGYTF

j_call: TRBJ2-4
clone_size: NA
d_call: NA
v_call: TRBV9
cdr3_nt: TGTGCCAGCAGCGACCCAGGGGGGAGATCGACGATTGGCAAAAACATTCAGTACTTC
cdr3_aa: CASSDPGGRSTIGKNIQYF

j_call: TRBJ1-2
clone_size: NA
d_call: NA
v_call: TRBV28
cdr3_nt: TGTGCCAGCAGCCCCGGCGCAGCTAACTATGGCTACACCTTC
cdr3_aa: CASSPGAANYGYTF

j_call: TRBJ2-3
clone_size: NA
d_call: NA
v_call: TRBV6-1
cdr3_nt: TGTGCCAGTTCGAGGGAGCATTACATAGATACGCAGTATTTT
cdr3_aa: CASSREHYIDTQYF

j_call: TRBJ1-6
clone_size: NA
d_call: NA
v_call: TRBV6-4
cdr3_nt: TGTGCCAGCAGCACAGGGTCGGGAGTGGATTCACCCCTCCACTTT
cdr3_aa: CASSTGSGVDSPLHF

j_call: TRBJ2-5
clone_size: NA
d_call: NA
v_call: TRBV10-3
cdr3_nt: TGTGCCACCGAATCGGGGCCCGAAGAGACCCAGTACTTC
cdr3_aa: CATESGPEETQYF

j_call: TRBJ1-5
clone_size: NA
d_call: TRBD1
v_call: TRBV25-1
cdr3_nt: TGTGCCAGCAGTGGGGGACAGCCGTCGGCCAGCAATCAGCCCCAGCATTTT
cdr3_aa: CASSGGQPSASNQPQHF